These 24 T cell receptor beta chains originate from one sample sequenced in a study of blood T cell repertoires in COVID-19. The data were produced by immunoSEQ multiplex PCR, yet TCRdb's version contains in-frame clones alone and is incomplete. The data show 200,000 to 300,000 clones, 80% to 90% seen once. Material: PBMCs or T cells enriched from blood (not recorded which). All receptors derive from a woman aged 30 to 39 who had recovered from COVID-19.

This chain's CDR3 is CASSLGAGELFF. CDR3 bases: TGTGCCAGTTCCCTAGGAGCCGGGGAGCTGTTTTTT. The chain has TRBV19 and TRBJ2-2; D not certain. Germline V gene lookup returns CDR1 LNHDA and CDR2 SQIVND (reference sequence). The CDR3 consists of 12 residues. V lost 8 bases and J lost 6, with 10 bases in between.

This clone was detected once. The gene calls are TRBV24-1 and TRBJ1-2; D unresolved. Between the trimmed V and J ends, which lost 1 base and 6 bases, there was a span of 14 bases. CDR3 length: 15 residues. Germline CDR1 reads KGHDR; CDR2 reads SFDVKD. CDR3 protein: CATSDFSSGSDGYTF. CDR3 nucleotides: TGTGCCACCAGTGATTTCAGTTCGGGGTCTGATGGCTACACCTTC.

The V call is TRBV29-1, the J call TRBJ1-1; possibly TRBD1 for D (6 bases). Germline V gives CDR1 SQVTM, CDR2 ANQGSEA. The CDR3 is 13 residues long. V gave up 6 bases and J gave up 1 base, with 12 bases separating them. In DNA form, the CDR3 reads TGCAGCGTCACCCCCAGGGGGAACACTGAAGCTTTCTTT. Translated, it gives CSVTPRGNTEAFF.

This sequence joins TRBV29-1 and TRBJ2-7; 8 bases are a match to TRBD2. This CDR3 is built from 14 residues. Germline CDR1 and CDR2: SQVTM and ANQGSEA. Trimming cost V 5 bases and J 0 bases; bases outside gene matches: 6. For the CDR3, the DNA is TGCAGCGTTAGCGGGAGCCCTAGCTCCTACGAGCAGTACTTC. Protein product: CSVSGSPSSYEQYF.

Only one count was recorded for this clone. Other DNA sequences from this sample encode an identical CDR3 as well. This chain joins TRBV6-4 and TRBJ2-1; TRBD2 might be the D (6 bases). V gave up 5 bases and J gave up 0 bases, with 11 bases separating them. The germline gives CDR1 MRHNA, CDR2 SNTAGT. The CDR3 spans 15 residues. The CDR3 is CASSLADSSYNEQFF. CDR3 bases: TGTGCCAGCAGTTTAGCGGATAGCTCCTACAATGAGCAGTTCTTC.

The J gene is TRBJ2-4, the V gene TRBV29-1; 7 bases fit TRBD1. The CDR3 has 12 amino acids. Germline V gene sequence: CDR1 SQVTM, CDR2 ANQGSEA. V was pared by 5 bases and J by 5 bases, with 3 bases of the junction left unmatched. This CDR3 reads CSVRQGENIQYF. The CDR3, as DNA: TGCAGCGTTCGACAGGGAGAAAACATTCAGTACTTC.

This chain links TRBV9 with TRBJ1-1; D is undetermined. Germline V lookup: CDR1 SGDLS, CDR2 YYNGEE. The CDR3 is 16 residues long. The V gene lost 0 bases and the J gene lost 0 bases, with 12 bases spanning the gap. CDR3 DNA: TGTGCCAGCAGCGTAGCCCCGGCGGAGGTGAACACTGAAGCTTTCTTT. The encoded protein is CASSVAPAEVNTEAFF.

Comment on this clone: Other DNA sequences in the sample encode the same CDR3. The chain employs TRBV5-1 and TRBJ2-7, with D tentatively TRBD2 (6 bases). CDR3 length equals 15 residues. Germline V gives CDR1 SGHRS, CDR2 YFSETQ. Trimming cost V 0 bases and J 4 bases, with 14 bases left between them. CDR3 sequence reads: CASSLGGTGGYEQYF. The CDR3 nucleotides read TGCGCCAGCAGCTTGGGGGGAACCGGGGGTTACGAGCAGTACTTC.

This chain's CDR3 is CASSLGGPDKNIQYF. The CDR3 DNA reads TGTGCCAGCAGCTTAGGAGGGCCGGACAAAAACATTCAGTACTTC. The genes are TRBV7-9 and TRBJ2-4; D is possibly TRBD2 (5 bases). This CDR3 is built from 15 residues. Trimming took 1 base from V and 3 from J, leaving 10 bases between them. Germline V gives CDR1 SEHNR, CDR2 FQNEAQ (reference sequence).

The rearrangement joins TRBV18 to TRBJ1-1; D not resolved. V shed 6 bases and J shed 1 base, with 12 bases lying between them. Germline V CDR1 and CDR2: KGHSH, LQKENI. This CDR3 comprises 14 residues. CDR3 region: CASSPSYWNTEAFF. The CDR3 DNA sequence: TGTGCCAGCTCCCCTTCCTATTGGAACACTGAAGCTTTCTTT.

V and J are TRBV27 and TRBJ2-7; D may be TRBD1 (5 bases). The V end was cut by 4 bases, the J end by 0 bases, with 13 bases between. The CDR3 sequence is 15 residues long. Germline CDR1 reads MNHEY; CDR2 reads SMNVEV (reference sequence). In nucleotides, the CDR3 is TGTGCCAGCAGTTCCCCCGGACACCCCTCCTACGAGCAGTACTTC. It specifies CASSSPGHPSYEQYF.

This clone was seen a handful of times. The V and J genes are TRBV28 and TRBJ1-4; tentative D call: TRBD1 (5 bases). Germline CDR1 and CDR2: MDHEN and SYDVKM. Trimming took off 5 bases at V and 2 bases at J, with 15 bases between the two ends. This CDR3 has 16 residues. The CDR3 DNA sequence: TGTGCCAGCAGTCCGACAGCCCGCCTCACTAATGAAAAACTGTTTTTT. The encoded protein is CASSPTARLTNEKLFF.

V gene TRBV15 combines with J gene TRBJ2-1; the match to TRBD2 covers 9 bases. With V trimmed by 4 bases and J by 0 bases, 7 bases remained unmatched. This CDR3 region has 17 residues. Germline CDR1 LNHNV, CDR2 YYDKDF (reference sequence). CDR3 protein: CATSTSTSGLSYNEQFF. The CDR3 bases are TGTGCCACCAGCACCTCGACTAGCGGTCTCTCCTACAATGAGCAGTTCTTC.

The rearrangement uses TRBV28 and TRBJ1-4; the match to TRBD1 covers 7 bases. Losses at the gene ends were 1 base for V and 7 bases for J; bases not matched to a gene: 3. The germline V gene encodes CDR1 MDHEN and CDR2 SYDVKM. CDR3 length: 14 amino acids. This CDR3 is CASSLSGGVEKLFF. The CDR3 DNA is TGTGCCAGCAGTTTATCAGGGGGAGTTGAAAAACTGTTTTTT. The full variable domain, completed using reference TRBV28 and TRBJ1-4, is DVKVTQSSRYLVKRTGEKVFLECVQDMDHENMFWYRQDPGLGLRLIYFSYDVKMKEKGDIPEGYSVSREKKERFSLILESASTNQTSMYLCASSLSGGVEKLFFGSGTQLSVL.

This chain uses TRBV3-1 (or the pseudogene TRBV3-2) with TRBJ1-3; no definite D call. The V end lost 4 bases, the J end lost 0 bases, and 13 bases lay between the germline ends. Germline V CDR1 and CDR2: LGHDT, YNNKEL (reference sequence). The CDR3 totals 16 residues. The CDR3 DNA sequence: TGTGCCAGCAGCCCCAATCCTAGGAGCTCTGGAAACACCATATATTTT. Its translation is CASSPNPRSSGNTIYF.

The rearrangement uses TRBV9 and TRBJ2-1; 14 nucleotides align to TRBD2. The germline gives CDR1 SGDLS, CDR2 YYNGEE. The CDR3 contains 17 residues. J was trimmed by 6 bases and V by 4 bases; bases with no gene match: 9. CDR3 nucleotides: TGTGCCAGCAGCCCTGGGACTAGCGGGAGATTTGCCAATGAGCAGTTCTTC. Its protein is CASSPGTSGRFANEQFF. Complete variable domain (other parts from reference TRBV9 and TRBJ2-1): DSGVTQTPKHLITATGQRVTLRCSPRSGDLSVYWYQQSLDQGLQFLIQYYNGEERAKGNILERFSAQQFPDLHSELNLSSLELGDSALYFCASSPGTSGRFANEQFFGPGTRLTVL.

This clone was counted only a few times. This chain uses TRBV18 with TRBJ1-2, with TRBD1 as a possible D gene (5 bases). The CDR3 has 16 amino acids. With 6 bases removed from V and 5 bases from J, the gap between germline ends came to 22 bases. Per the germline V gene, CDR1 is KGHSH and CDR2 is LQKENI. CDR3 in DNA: TGTGCCAGCTCCCCCCTCCAAATCACAACAGGATATGGCTACACCTTC. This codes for CASSPLQITTGYGYTF.

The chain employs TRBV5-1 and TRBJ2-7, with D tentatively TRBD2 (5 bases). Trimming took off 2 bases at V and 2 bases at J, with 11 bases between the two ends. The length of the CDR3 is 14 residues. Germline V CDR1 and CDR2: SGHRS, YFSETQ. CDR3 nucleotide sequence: TGCGCCAGCAGCTTACCGAGCGGCACCTACGAGCAGTACTTC. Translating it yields CASSLPSGTYEQYF.

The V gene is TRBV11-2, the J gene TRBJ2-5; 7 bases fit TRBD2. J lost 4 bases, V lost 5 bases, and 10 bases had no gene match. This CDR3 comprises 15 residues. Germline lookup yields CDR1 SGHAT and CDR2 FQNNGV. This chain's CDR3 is CASSLGAGDLETQYF. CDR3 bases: TGTGCCAGCAGCCTAGGGGCGGGAGACTTAGAGACCCAGTACTTC.

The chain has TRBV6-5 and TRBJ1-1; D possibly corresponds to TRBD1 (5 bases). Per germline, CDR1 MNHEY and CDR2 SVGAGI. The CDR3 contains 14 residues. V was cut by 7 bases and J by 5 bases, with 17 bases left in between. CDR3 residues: CASTQRRGQTEAFF. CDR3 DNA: TGTGCCAGCACTCAAAGGAGGGGTCAGACTGAAGCTTTCTTT.

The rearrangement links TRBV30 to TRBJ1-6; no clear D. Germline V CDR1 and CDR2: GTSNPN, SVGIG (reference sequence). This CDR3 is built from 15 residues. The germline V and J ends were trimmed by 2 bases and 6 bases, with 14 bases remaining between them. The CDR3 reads CAWSSGRLSNSPLHF. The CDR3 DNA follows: TGTGCCTGGAGTTCGGGGAGATTATCTAATTCACCCCTCCACTTT. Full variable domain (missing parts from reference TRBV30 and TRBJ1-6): SQTIHQWPATLVQPVGSPLSLECTVEGTSNPNLYWYRQAAGRGLQLLFYSVGIGQISSEVPQNLSASRPQDRQFILSSKKLLLSDSGFYLCAWSSGRLSNSPLHFGNGTRLTVT.

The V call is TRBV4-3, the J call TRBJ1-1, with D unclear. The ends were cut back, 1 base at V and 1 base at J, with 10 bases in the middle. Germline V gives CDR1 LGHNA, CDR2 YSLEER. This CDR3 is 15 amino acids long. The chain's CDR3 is CASSQGRGSNTEAFF. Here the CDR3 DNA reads TGCGCCAGCAGCCAAGGGAGAGGATCGAACACTGAAGCTTTCTTT.

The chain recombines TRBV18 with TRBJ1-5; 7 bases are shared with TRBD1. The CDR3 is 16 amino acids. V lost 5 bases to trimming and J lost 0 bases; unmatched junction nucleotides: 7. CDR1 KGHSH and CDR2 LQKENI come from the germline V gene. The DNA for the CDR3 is TGTGCCAGCTCAGGGGACAGAACTTATAGCAATCAGCCCCAGCATTTT. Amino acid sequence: CASSGDRTYSNQPQHF.

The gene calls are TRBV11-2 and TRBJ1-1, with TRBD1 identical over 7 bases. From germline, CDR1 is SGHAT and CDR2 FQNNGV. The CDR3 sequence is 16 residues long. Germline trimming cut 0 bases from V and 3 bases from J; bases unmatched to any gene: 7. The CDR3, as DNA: TGTGCCAGCAGCTTAGACCAGACAGGGCTCGACACTGAAGCTTTCTTT. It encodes CASSLDQTGLDTEAFF. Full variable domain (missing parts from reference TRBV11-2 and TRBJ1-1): EAGVAQSPRYKIIEKRQSVAFWCNPISGHATLYWYQQILGQGPKLLIQFQNNGVVDDSQLPKDRFSAERLKGVDSTLKIQPAKLEDSAVYLCASSLDQTGLDTEAFFGQGTRLTVV.